This T cell receptor beta chain stems from a study of T-cell memory formation after mild COVID-19 (dated by TCRdb to about 2021). Some background on the complete study: TCR sequence clusters from the two donors were found to be largely donor specific. In a couple of donors, T-cell clones that expanded and contracted after mild COVID-19 were tracked by sequencing TCRalpha and TCRbeta repertoires over time. Two young, previously healthy adult volunteers made up the cohort, one male and one female. General conclusions and limits of the study: Some responding clones were detected in pre-infection memory, which suggested that pre-existing cross-reactive memory T cells had joined the SARS-CoV-2 response. Contracting CD4+ clones turned up mainly in the CM and EM memory subsets, whereas EMRA was where CD8+ clones were enriched. Clones contracting from day 15 to 85 had balanced CD4/CD8 phenotypes, while a second wave expanding from day 15 to 37 was biased towards CD4+. SARS-CoV-2 specificity of the second-wave clones peaking on day 37 was not confirmed. Only a couple of mild cases were covered in the study, and larger cohorts including severe cases with pre-infection samples were considered necessary.

Ficoll-Paque density gradient centrifugation was the method used to isolate PBMCs. In regard to this clonotype: The antigen this receptor binds is unknown. Nothing much larger sits one base from this clone, and base qualities are not available.

The instrument was an Illumina NovaSeq 6000. TCRalpha and TCRbeta cDNA libraries were built by 5'RACE with constant-segment primers, adding sample barcodes and unique molecular identifiers. Trizol reagent was used to extract RNA from every sample. The libraries were amplified in two PCR steps, and the second step added a second sample barcode and Illumina TruSeq adapters. Libraries were sequenced on an Illumina NovaSeq with 2 x 150 bp paired-end reads. The study's processing was this. With migec v1.2.7, reads were demultiplexed and then collapsed into UMI-guided consensus sequences. Using mixcr v2.1.11, the UMI consensuses were aligned to TRA and TRB V and J templates and assembled into clonotypes. Expanded or contracted clonotypes were those called significant by both edgeR and NoisET, with noise models trained on biological replicates. For edgeR calls, the thresholds were a false discovery rate-adjusted p below 0.01 and a log2 fold-change of 1. As an exploratory analysis of dynamics, PCA with hierarchical clustering was applied to max-normalized trajectories of the 1000 most abundant clonotypes. The CD4 or CD8 phenotype of responding clones was assigned using the separately sequenced CD4+ and CD8+ repertoires. TCRdb redid the processing of the public reads, applying fastp at Q25 and MiXCR, and retained in-frame beta chains. When rows share a CDR3 protein, they turn into one entry using the most common DNA and genes. Here the V and J calls rest on TCRdb's processing, not on the authors' analysis. The sample has some 50,000 distinct CDR3 sequences on record, around a quarter of them singletons. Clones ranked in the top ten supply 43% of the sample.

The TCR sequence derives from a man aged 18 to 29 who had mild COVID-19 (a few samples of this study predate the infection). The sample titles of this study are shuffled in the database, so cell type and time point are left out; the donor was told from shared clones. Sequencing was done on a sample of PBMCs or a T cell subset sorted from them (not recorded which).

The DNA sequence follows: TGTGCCAGTGGGACAAGGGCCTATGGCTACACCTTC. Its translation reads: CASGTRAYGYTF. In this chain, TRBV28 is recombined with TRBJ1-2, and the D gene may be TRBD1, 6 bases matching. The germline ends are 12 bases apart after V is trimmed by 9 bases and J by 4 bases. Looking up the germline V gene yields CDR1 MDHEN and CDR2 SYDVKM. The CDR3 numbers 12 residues from cysteine through phenylalanine. Solely the CDR3 DNA is kept, with 36 bases framed from the first base.